One sample yielded the 27 T cell receptor beta chains listed below, sequenced in a study of blood T cell repertoires in COVID-19. Method: immunoSEQ multiplex PCR; TCRdb's copy keeps in-frame clones and lacks some. The sample includes 90,000 or so clones, about 89% seen only once; the top ten take more than 4.5%. The source material was peripheral blood. All receptors come from a man in his 60s with COVID-19, enrolled during active disease.

V and J are TRBV1 and TRBJ1-1; the D segment call TRBD1 is taken from the table without a DNA check. TRBV1 is labeled a pseudogene. CDR3 size: 12 residues. The CDR3 nucleotides are TGCACCAGCAGCCCAATGGGGACAAAAGCTTTCTTT. Its protein product is CTSSPMGTKAFF.

J is TRBJ1-4 and V is TRBV28, with no clear D. CDR1 is MDHEN and CDR2 is SYDVKM in the germline V gene. The CDR3 sequence is 13 residues long. The germline V and J ends were trimmed by 10 bases and 4 bases, with 13 bases remaining between them. The CDR3 loop reads CAIEGGINEKLFF. The DNA of the CDR3 is TGTGCCATCGAGGGTGGGATTAATGAAAAACTGTTTTTT. The variable domain in full, completed from reference TRBV28 and TRBJ1-4, reads DVKVTQSSRYLVKRTGEKVFLECVQDMDHENMFWYRQDPGLGLRLIYFSYDVKMKEKGDIPEGYSVSREKKERFSLILESASTNQTSMYLCAIEGGINEKLFFGSGTQLSVL.

V gene TRBV6-8 combines with J gene TRBJ1-2; D not certain. The CDR3 totals 14 residues. From germline, CDR1 is MNHGY and CDR2 SAAAGT. With 0 bases removed from V and 0 bases from J, the gap between germline ends came to 5 bases. The CDR3 reads CASSYSSANYGYTF. Written as DNA, the CDR3 is TGTGCCAGCAGTTACTCGTCAGCTAACTATGGCTACACCTTC.

The V call is TRBV9, the J call TRBJ1-4; TRBD1 is a possible D gene (5 bases). There are 15 residues in the CDR3. The ends were cut back, 4 bases at V and 8 bases at J, with 18 bases in the middle. CDR1 is SGDLS and CDR2 is YYNGEE in the germline V gene. In DNA form, the CDR3 reads TGTGCCAGCAGCCCCCGGTCCCGGGGGGAGGAAAAACTGTTTTTT. It translates to CASSPRSRGEEKLFF.

The chain has TRBV9 and TRBJ1-6; tentatively, D is TRBD1 (6 bases). Germline CDR1 is SGDLS and CDR2 is YYNGEE. The CDR3 sequence is 14 residues long. With 0 bases removed from V and 8 bases from J, the gap between germline ends came to 9 bases. DNA of the CDR3: TGTGCCAGCAGCGTAGGGACAGACCATTCACCCCTCCACTTT. It encodes CASSVGTDHSPLHF. Complete variable domain (other parts from reference TRBV9 and TRBJ1-6): DSGVTQTPKHLITATGQRVTLRCSPRSGDLSVYWYQQSLDQGLQFLIQYYNGEERAKGNILERFSAQQFPDLHSELNLSSLELGDSALYFCASSVGTDHSPLHFGNGTRLTVT.

This clone appeared a single time. This CDR3 is CASSLAGQYNEQFF. CDR3 DNA: TGTGCCAGCAGCTTAGCGGGGCAATACAATGAGCAGTTCTTC. The genes are TRBV7-2 and TRBJ2-1, with D possibly TRBD1 on 5 matching bases. Trimming took 0 bases from V and 4 from J, leaving 7 bases between them. CDR3 length: 14 residues. Germline assignment: CDR1 SGHTA and CDR2 FQGNSA.

The rearrangement joins TRBV5-1 to TRBJ2-3, with 7 bases fitting TRBD2. CDR3 length: 14 residues. V shed 2 bases and J 6 bases; nucleotides not matched to a gene: 6. In germline, CDR1 is SGHRS, CDR2 YFSETQ. DNA for the CDR3: TGCGCCAGCAGCTTAAGGACTAGTCAGGATACGCAGTATTTT. It specifies CASSLRTSQDTQYF.

This chain joins TRBV24-1 and TRBJ2-2; tentatively, D is TRBD1 (6 bases). The CDR3 is 18 residues long. Trimming took 2 bases from V and 1 from J, leaving 16 bases between them. Germline assignment: CDR1 KGHDR and CDR2 SFDVKD. In DNA, the CDR3 is TGTGCCACCAGTGATTCTCAACCCCGGACAGAGAACACCGGGGAGCTGTTTTTT. Protein: CATSDSQPRTENTGELFF.

V and J are TRBV13 and TRBJ2-2; 7 bases map to TRBD2. The V gene end was trimmed by 2 bases and the J gene end by 4 bases; junction bases not matched to a gene: 13. Germline-derived CDR1 and CDR2 are PRHDT and FYEKMQ (reference sequence). CDR3 size: 18 residues. For the CDR3, the DNA is TGTGCCAGCAGCTTATCGGAGCGGGACCCCCGCGCCACCGGGGAGCTGTTTTTT. Protein product: CASSLSERDPRATGELFF.

This clone was counted many times. V gene TRBV5-1 combines with J gene TRBJ2-7; 7 bases map to TRBD1. This CDR3 has 14 amino acids. V shed 4 bases and J 0 bases; nucleotides not matched to a gene: 4. CDR1 SGHRS and CDR2 YFSETQ come from the germline V gene. CDR3 coding DNA: TGCGCCAGCAGCCTAACAGGGGACTCCTACGAGCAGTACTTC. Protein sequence: CASSLTGDSYEQYF.

This clone was counted once. The CDR3 reads CASTPPTGDFNQPQHF. The CDR3 DNA sequence: TGTGCCAGTACCCCTCCGACAGGGGACTTCAATCAGCCCCAGCATTTT. The chain employs TRBV19 and TRBJ1-5; TRBD1 matches 8 bases. The CDR3 is 16 amino acids. The V segment lost 7 bases and the J segment 3 bases; nucleotides outside the gene matches: 11. CDR1 is LNHDA and CDR2 is SQIVND in the germline V gene (reference sequence).

The chain couples TRBV21-1 to TRBJ2-5; the tabulated D call, TRBD2, remains unverified against the DNA. TRBV21-1 is flagged as a pseudogene. The CDR3 runs to 17 residues. The CDR3 bases are TGTGCCAGCAGCAAGTGGCTAAGGTTGAGAGCGGGAGAGACCCAGTACTTC. Its translation: CASSKWLRLRAGETQYF.

The J gene is TRBJ1-1, the V gene TRBV6-6; no definite D call. Germline V gives CDR1 MNHNY, CDR2 SVGAGI (reference sequence). This CDR3 comprises 14 residues. The germline V and J ends were trimmed by 0 bases and 3 bases, with 8 bases remaining between them. The CDR3 loop reads CASSYSTEDTEAFF. The DNA of the CDR3 is TGTGCCAGCAGTTACTCGACCGAGGACACTGAAGCTTTCTTT.

V is TRBV7-6 and J is TRBJ2-6; D unclear. The length of the CDR3 is 18 residues. V lost 2 bases and J lost 0, with 14 bases in between. Germline V CDR1 and CDR2: SGHVS, FNYEAQ. CDR3 nucleotides: TGTGCCAGCAGCTTAAACATCGTACCTGGCTCTGGGGCCAACGTCCTGACTTTC. Encoded protein: CASSLNIVPGSGANVLTF.

This chain joins TRBV28 and TRBJ1-2; no clear D gene. CDR1 is MDHEN and CDR2 is SYDVKM in the germline V gene. V was cut by 5 bases and J by 5 bases, with 12 bases left in between. The CDR3 is made up of 13 amino acids. The CDR3 region is CASSQRAGYGYTF. The CDR3 region has the DNA TGTGCCAGCAGTCAACGGGCGGGGTATGGCTACACCTTC.

The V and J genes are TRBV5-6 and TRBJ1-1; 8 nucleotides align to TRBD1. Germline V lookup: CDR1 SGHDT, CDR2 YYEEEE. This CDR3 comprises 15 residues. V lost 0 bases and J lost 1; bases outside the gene matches: 2. The CDR3: CASSLGQGSNTEAFF. DNA of the CDR3: TGTGCCAGCAGCTTGGGACAGGGGTCGAACACTGAAGCTTTCTTT.

The chain has TRBV28 and TRBJ1-2, with TRBD1 matching 9 bases. Looked up from germline, CDR1 is MDHEN and CDR2 is SYDVKM. The CDR3 has 15 amino acids. Trimming removed 6 bases from V and 4 bases from J; junction bases left unmatched: 9. The DNA for the CDR3 is TGTGCCAGCAGGCCTCCACAGGGGGCGGGCTATGGCTACACCTTC. It specifies CASRPPQGAGYGYTF.

V and J are TRBV6-5 and TRBJ1-2, with 8 bases aligning to TRBD1. Germline V CDR1 and CDR2: MNHEY, SVGAGI. This CDR3 spans 15 amino acids. The V gene end was trimmed by 7 bases and the J gene end by 5 bases; junction bases not matched to a gene: 12. In DNA, the CDR3 is TGTGCCAGCACCATCCTCGGACAGGGTGATTATGGCTACACCTTC. Translating gives CASTILGQGDYGYTF.

The rearrangement uses TRBV28 and TRBJ2-3, with 13 positions matching TRBD2. V trimming: 6 bases; J trimming: 0 bases; junction bases outside the gene matches: 3. This CDR3 is built from 16 residues. Per germline, CDR1 MDHEN and CDR2 SYDVKM. CDR3 in DNA: TGTGCCAGCAGCGGACTAGCGGGAGTTAGCACAGATACGCAGTATTTT. It codes for CASSGLAGVSTDTQYF.

This clone was recorded a few times. This rearrangement joins TRBV24-1 to TRBJ1-2; D unresolved. The V and J ends lost 3 bases and 0 bases respectively, with 7 bases between them. There are 14 residues in the CDR3. The germline V gene has CDR1 KGHDR and CDR2 SFDVKD. CDR3 residues: CATSDATSNYGYTF. The CDR3 DNA follows: TGTGCCACCAGTGATGCTACCTCTAACTATGGCTACACCTTC.

V is TRBV6-5 and J is TRBJ1-5; no reliable D call. The germline V gene encodes CDR1 MNHEY and CDR2 SVGAGI. CDR3 length: 13 residues. With 5 bases removed from V and 1 base from J, the gap between germline ends came to 6 bases. As DNA, the CDR3 is TGTGCCAGCAGTCCCCAGAGCAATCAGCCCCAGCATTTT. Its translation is CASSPQSNQPQHF.

Here the CDR3 DNA reads TGTGCCAGCAGAACTTCGACAGGGGTACAGGAGACCCAGTACTTC. It specifies CASRTSTGVQETQYF. This sequence joins TRBV13 and TRBJ2-5; 8 nucleotides match TRBD1. V shed 6 bases and J 5 bases; nucleotides not matched to a gene: 11. Germline V lookup: CDR1 PRHDT, CDR2 FYEKMQ (reference sequence). The CDR3 extends over 15 amino acids.

V usage is TRBV7-9 and J usage is TRBJ1-1; no clear D. CDR3 length: 11 amino acids. Germline V lookup: CDR1 SEHNR, CDR2 FQNEAQ (reference sequence). The germline V and J ends were trimmed by 2 bases and 10 bases, with 8 bases remaining between them. The CDR3 sequence: CASSLTGVAFF. The CDR3 bases are TGTGCCAGCAGCTTAACCGGGGTAGCTTTCTTT.

This clone appeared a single time. The chain carries TRBV28 and TRBJ2-7; 13 bases line up with TRBD2. V was clipped by 5 bases and J by 3 bases; unmatched bases: 7. CDR3 length equals 16 residues. The germline V gene encodes CDR1 MDHEN and CDR2 SYDVKM. For the CDR3, the DNA is TGTGCCAGCAGTCCAGGACTAGCGGGAGAGGGCTACGAGCAGTACTTC. It specifies CASSPGLAGEGYEQYF.

The CDR3: CASSPGRGTQYF. CDR3 coding DNA: TGTGCCAGCAGCCCAGGGCGCGGGACCCAGTACTTC. The rearrangement links TRBV7-9 to TRBJ2-5; TRBD1 is a possible D gene (5 bases). Trimming cost V 5 bases and J 7 bases, with 11 bases left between them. The CDR3 is made up of 12 amino acids. Germline V CDR1 and CDR2: SEHNR, FQNEAQ (reference sequence).

The gene calls are TRBV5-1 and TRBJ2-5, with TRBD2 identical over 13 bases. The J segment lost 4 bases and the V segment lost 4 bases, leaving 7 bases of the junction unmatched. CDR1 is SGHRS, CDR2 YFSETQ, per germline. This CDR3 comprises 16 residues. The DNA for the CDR3 is TGCGCCAGCAGCGATACTGGACTAGCGGGAGTAGAGACCCAGTACTTC. This encodes CASSDTGLAGVETQYF. Filled out from reference TRBV5-1 and TRBJ2-5, the complete variable domain reads KAGVTQTPRYLIKTRGQQVTLSCSPISGHRSVSWYQQTPGQGLQFLFEYFSETQRNKGNFPGRFSGRQFSNSRSEMNVSTLELGDSALYLCASSDTGLAGVETQYFGPGTRLLVL.

J is TRBJ1-6 and V is TRBV28; D unresolved. V lost 8 bases, J lost 6 bases, and 20 bases lay in between. Germline V lookup: CDR1 MDHEN, CDR2 SYDVKM. This CDR3 region has 16 residues. This chain's CDR3 is CASGSGSGATNSPLHF. CDR3 nucleotides: TGTGCCAGCGGATCGGGGTCGGGCGCAACTAATTCACCCCTCCACTTT.